Following are 25 T cell receptor beta chains from one sample sequenced in a study of spatial heterogeneity in lung cancer. One entry per CDR3 protein results from TCRdb running MiXCR on the 5' RACE reads. The table has more than 65,000 distinct CDR3 sequences, 8% seen once; the top ten hold about 6.8%. Time point described: sample taken at primary tumor resection. Material: PBMCs, obtained at surgery. The receptors derive from a male donor with early-stage non-small cell lung cancer.

This clonotype was counted between two and nine times. The chain links TRBV7-6 to TRBJ1-1; D might be TRBD1 (5 bases). CDR3 length equals 14 residues. Trimming stripped 5 bases from V and 4 bases from J, with 14 bases between. The germline V gene encodes CDR1 SGHVS and CDR2 FNYEAQ. This CDR3 is CASSGGWRGTEAFF. DNA for the CDR3: TGTGCCAGCAGCGGGGGTTGGCGGGGCACTGAAGCTTTCTTT.

This clonotype was detected many times. This chain uses TRBV2 with TRBJ2-1, with D unresolved. Germline CDR1 reads SNHLY; CDR2 reads FYNNEI. The CDR3 has 13 amino acids. With 4 bases removed from V and 4 bases from J, the gap between germline ends came to 8 bases. CDR3 amino acids: CASSVWSYNEQFF. The DNA for the CDR3 is TGTGCCAGCAGTGTATGGAGTTACAATGAGCAGTTCTTC.

The table lists this clonotype with many counts. The chain has TRBV20-1 and TRBJ2-3; D unresolved. Deletions cut 6 bases from V and 6 bases from J, with 7 bases between. This CDR3 has 10 amino acids. Germline V gene data show CDR1 as DFQATT and CDR2 as SNEGSKA (reference sequence). This CDR3 is CSAPSDTQYF. The CDR3 DNA reads TGCAGTGCCCCGAGCGATACGCAGTATTTT.

This clonotype occurred a few times. This chain links TRBV24-1 with TRBJ1-5; unclear D gene. CDR1 and CDR2 (germline): KGHDR, SFDVKD. Trimming stripped 6 bases from V and 5 bases from J, with 13 bases between. The CDR3 spans 14 residues. The CDR3 nucleotides read TGTGCCACCAGTCCAGTTGCCCGGGATCAGCCCCAGCATTTT. This encodes CATSPVARDQPQHF.

In this sample, this clonotype turned up many times. V is TRBV27 and J is TRBJ2-3; D tentatively fits TRBD1 or TRBD2 (5 bases each). Trimming stripped 5 bases from V and 4 bases from J, with 16 bases between. CDR1 and CDR2 (germline): MNHEY, SMNVEV (reference sequence). This CDR3 region has 15 residues. In DNA, the CDR3 is TGTGCCAGCAGTCCCCTCAGCCTGGGGGCAGATACGCAGTATTTT. As protein: CASSPLSLGADTQYF.

This clonotype appeared a few times. The chain carries TRBV5-4 and TRBJ2-7, with D maybe TRBD1 (6 bases). The CDR3 is 15 residues long. V lost 0 bases and J 4 bases, leaving 14 bases between the germline ends. From germline, CDR1 is SGHNT and CDR2 YYREEE (reference sequence). This chain's CDR3 is CASSLVGAVTYEQYF. CDR3 DNA sequence: TGTGCCAGCAGCTTGGTGGGGGCAGTAACGTACGAGCAGTACTTC.

This clonotype was counted between two and nine times. V and J are TRBV20-1 and TRBJ1-5; no reliable D call. Germline V gives CDR1 DFQATT, CDR2 SNEGSKA (reference sequence). The CDR3 has 14 residues. Deletions cut 6 bases from V and 2 bases from J, with 14 bases between. CDR3: CSAMPWGGNQPQHF. CDR3 coding DNA: TGCAGTGCCATGCCCTGGGGTGGCAATCAGCCCCAGCATTTT.

V usage is TRBV7-2 and J usage is TRBJ2-3; D perhaps matches TRBD1 (5 bases). Germline assignment: CDR1 SGHTA and CDR2 FQGNSA. V shed 3 bases and J shed 7 bases, with 8 bases lying between them. The CDR3 contains 12 residues. Here the CDR3 DNA reads TGTGCCAGCAGCTTTCAGGGAAATACGCAGTATTTT. As protein: CASSFQGNTQYF.

This clonotype was counted between two and nine times. V usage is TRBV3-1 and J usage is TRBJ1-5, with D uncertain. The CDR3 totals 17 residues. In germline, CDR1 is LGHDT, CDR2 YNNKEL (reference sequence). The V end was cut by 0 bases, the J end by 2 bases, with 14 bases between. The CDR3 spells CASSQDHGVAGNQPQHF. In DNA form, the CDR3 reads TGTGCCAGCAGCCAAGACCACGGGGTTGCCGGCAATCAGCCCCAGCATTTT.

This clonotype has ten or more counts. The chain links TRBV20-1 to TRBJ2-1, with a possible D match to TRBD2 (6 bases). The V gene lost 2 bases and the J gene lost 8 bases, with 10 bases spanning the gap. Germline CDR1 and CDR2: DFQATT and SNEGSKA (reference sequence). This CDR3 has 12 residues. The CDR3 loop is CSARMGGDEQFF. The DNA for the CDR3 is TGCAGTGCTAGAATGGGAGGTGATGAGCAGTTCTTC.

This clonotype was seen at least ten times. The chain carries TRBV7-9 and TRBJ1-4, with 7 bases matching TRBD1. The CDR3 is made up of 14 amino acids. J lost 8 bases, V lost 3 bases, and 6 bases had no gene match. CDR1 is SEHNR, CDR2 FQNEAQ, per germline (reference sequence). The CDR3 region is CASSLGQSREKLFF. The CDR3 nucleotides are TGTGCCAGCAGCTTGGGACAGAGTCGGGAAAAACTGTTTTTT.

This clonotype was counted many times. The chain links TRBV12-3 or TRBV12-4 to TRBJ2-3; D is unresolved. This CDR3 comprises 16 residues. V gave up 4 bases and J gave up 2 bases, with 16 bases separating them. The CDR3 is CASSSLLGRNTDTQYF. The CDR3 nucleotides read TGTGCCAGCAGTTCCCTCCTTGGACGGAACACAGATACGCAGTATTTT.

This clonotype came up a few times. The rearrangement joins TRBV4-3 to TRBJ1-2; 9 bases agree with TRBD1. The germline V gene has CDR1 LGHNA and CDR2 YSLEER. V trimming: 0 bases; J trimming: 1 base; junction bases outside the gene matches: 12. CDR3 length equals 19 residues. The CDR3 region is CASSQEVRFGTGHNYGYTF. The DNA for the CDR3 is TGCGCCAGCAGCCAAGAAGTGAGGTTCGGGACAGGGCATAACTATGGCTACACCTTC.

In this sample, this clonotype turned up a few times. The chain carries TRBV3-1 and TRBJ1-5; a possible D gene is TRBD1 (6 bases). Germline V lookup: CDR1 LGHDT, CDR2 YNNKEL (reference sequence). Trimming removed 0 bases at V and 1 base at J, with 13 bases between. CDR3 size: 17 residues. CDR3 sequence: CASSQDIWGASNQPQHF. For the CDR3, the DNA is TGTGCCAGCAGCCAAGACATCTGGGGGGCCAGCAATCAGCCCCAGCATTTT.

This clonotype has a count of ten or more. This chain links TRBV7-9 with TRBJ2-7, with a tentative D call TRBD1 (6 bases). Germline CDR1 and CDR2: SEHNR and FQNEAQ (reference sequence). V lost 1 base and J 4 bases, leaving 14 bases between the germline ends. The CDR3 spans 15 residues. This CDR3 reads CASSLVGNREYEQYF. CDR3 DNA sequence: TGTGCCAGCAGCTTAGTGGGGAACAGGGAATACGAGCAGTACTTC.

This clonotype has at least ten counts. The chain recombines TRBV5-1 with TRBJ2-1; D is possibly TRBD2 (5 bases). V lost 0 bases and J lost 10, with 14 bases in between. This CDR3 is built from 14 residues. The germline gives CDR1 SGHRS, CDR2 YFSETQ. This CDR3 reads CASSLVGPPGEQFF. The CDR3 bases are TGCGCCAGCAGCTTGGTTGGCCCTCCGGGGGAGCAGTTCTTC.

This clonotype has at least ten counts. The genes are TRBV7-9 and TRBJ1-2; no clear D. The CDR3 spans 14 residues. V lost 1 base to trimming and J lost 7 bases, with 13 bases between them. Germline CDR1 and CDR2: SEHNR and FQNEAQ (reference sequence). The CDR3 sequence is CASSLEGRHSGYTF. The CDR3 nucleotides are TGTGCCAGCAGCTTAGAAGGCAGGCATTCTGGCTACACCTTC.

This clonotype has more than one count but fewer than ten. The chain links TRBV4-1 to TRBJ2-5; D gene uncertain. Germline CDR1 is MGHRA and CDR2 is YSYEKL. Trimming left V 0 bases short and J 5 bases short, with 10 bases between. This CDR3 has 14 amino acids. In DNA form, the CDR3 reads TGCGCCAGCAGCCAAGAACAACTCTGGGAGACCCAGTACTTC. It yields the protein CASSQEQLWETQYF.

The gene calls are TRBV6-2 or TRBV6-3 and TRBJ1-5; tentatively, D is TRBD1 (5 bases). Per the germline V gene, CDR1 is MNHEY and CDR2 is SVGEGT. This CDR3 region has 12 residues. Trimming stripped 9 bases from V and 5 bases from J, with 11 bases between. The CDR3 region has the DNA TGTGCCAGTGGGACCGTTTATCAGCCCCAGCATTTT. Its protein product is CASGTVYQPQHF.

This clonotype turned up a few times. This sequence joins TRBV20-1 and TRBJ2-1; TRBD1 matches 7 bases. Losses at the gene ends were 3 bases for V and 8 bases for J; bases not matched to a gene: 7. The CDR3 extends over 13 amino acids. CDR1 is DFQATT, CDR2 SNEGSKA, per germline (reference sequence). CDR3 in amino acids: CSARTGSYDEQFF. CDR3 nucleotide sequence: TGCAGTGCTAGGACAGGGAGTTACGATGAGCAGTTCTTC.

The sample holds a few counts of this clonotype. V and J are TRBV7-6 and TRBJ1-3; D remains ambiguous. The CDR3 is 14 amino acids. The germline V gene encodes CDR1 SGHVS and CDR2 FNYEAQ. The V gene lost 5 bases and the J gene lost 0 bases, with 8 bases spanning the gap. The CDR3 is CASSPFDSGNTIYF. CDR3 DNA: TGTGCCAGCAGCCCCTTTGACTCTGGAAACACCATATATTTT.

In its sample, this clonotype was seen many times. The J gene is TRBJ1-1, the V gene TRBV7-2; no reliable D call. The CDR3 is 13 residues long. The V end lost 5 bases, the J end lost 3 bases, and 10 bases lay between the germline ends. Germline V gene sequence: CDR1 SGHTA, CDR2 FQGNSA. The CDR3 loop reads CASSRGRDTEAFF. DNA for the CDR3: TGTGCCAGCAGCAGAGGAAGGGACACTGAAGCTTTCTTT.

The J gene is TRBJ1-1, the V gene TRBV7-9, with a possible D match to TRBD1 (6 bases). Trimming took off 2 bases at V and 4 bases at J, with 11 bases between the two ends. The CDR3 runs to 14 residues. The V gene's germline CDR1 is SEHNR and CDR2 FQNEAQ (reference sequence). The CDR3 loop reads CASSLYGGGTEAFF. The CDR3 DNA reads TGTGCCAGCAGCTTATACGGGGGCGGCACTGAAGCTTTCTTT.

The chain uses TRBV11-1 and TRBJ2-2; TRBD2 is a possible D gene (6 bases). The CDR3 spans 13 residues. The germline CDR1 and CDR2 sequences are SGHAT and FQDESV (reference sequence). Trimming took 1 base from V and 7 from J, leaving 7 bases between them. The DNA of the CDR3 is TGTGCCAGCAGCTTAGGACTAGTCGGGGAGCTGTTTTTT. Translation gives CASSLGLVGELFF.

This clonotype came up many times. J is TRBJ1-1 and V is TRBV29-1; 9 nucleotides agree with TRBD1. Trimming at V came to 4 bases and at J to 4 bases, leaving 10 bases not matched to a gene. This CDR3 is built from 15 residues. CDR1 is SQVTM, CDR2 ANQGSEA, per germline. CDR3 sequence: CSVGYVQGARTEAFF. DNA of the CDR3: TGCAGCGTTGGATACGTACAGGGGGCGCGCACTGAAGCTTTCTTT.